These 2 T cell receptor beta chains were sequenced from one sample in a study of T-cell reconstitution after alpha-beta-depleted transplantation in children. It was with unique molecular identifiers that the TCRbeta library was prepared. TCRdb itself ran the PCR reads through MiXCR, one entry per CDR3 protein. In the table there are more than 200,000 distinct CDR3 sequences, 7% to 9% of which are singletons. The sample consisted of PBMCs, mostly from graft donor cells, taken 360 days after TCRalphabeta/CD19-depleted stem cell transplant. These receptors were obtained from a male patient aged 2-10 years who had a stem cell transplant for acute myeloid leukemia, so the T cells may come from the graft donor.

This clonotype was detected a few times. The rearrangement joins TRBV18 to TRBJ2-3; no reliable D call. V was cut by 6 bases and J by 6 bases, with 7 bases left in between. In germline, CDR1 is KGHSH, CDR2 LQKENI. The CDR3 has 11 amino acids. CDR3 sequence: CASSRPDTQYF. The CDR3, as DNA: TGTGCCAGCTCCCGGCCGGATACGCAGTATTTT.

This clonotype was counted many times. The chain's CDR3 is CSVVRGETQYF. The CDR3 bases are TGCAGCGTTGTACGCGGAGAGACCCAGTACTTC. V usage is TRBV29-1 and J usage is TRBJ2-5, with unresolved D. CDR1 is SQVTM and CDR2 is ANQGSEA in the germline V gene. The V end lost 4 bases, the J end lost 4 bases, and 7 bases lay between the germline ends. The CDR3 spans 11 residues. Filled out from reference TRBV29-1 and TRBJ2-5, the complete variable domain reads SAVISQKPSRDICQRGTSLTIQCQVDSQVTMMFWYRQQPGQSLTLIATANQGSEATYESGFVIDKFPISRPNLTFSTLTVSNMSPEDSSIYLCSVVRGETQYFGPGTRLLVL.